Below, 23 T cell receptor beta chains from the same sample are listed, as sequenced in a study of control samples from healthy donors and cancer patients. Generated by immunoSEQ multiplex PCR, the TCRdb table keeps only in-frame clones and is missing some. The table lists 400,000 to 450,000 clones, more than 80% of them singletons. Specimen: PBMCs. All receptors come from a man aged 35 to 55 with head and neck cancer.

The rearrangement joins TRBV2 to TRBJ2-2; D may be TRBD1 or TRBD2 (5 bases each). Germline V gene data show CDR1 as SNHLY and CDR2 as FYNNEI. The CDR3 runs 13 residues. V was clipped by 5 bases and J by 6 bases, with 10 bases between them. The DNA of the CDR3 is TGTGCCAGCAGTCCGGGACCGCCCGGGGAGCTGTTTTTT. It encodes CASSPGPPGELFF.

The rearrangement joins TRBV9 to TRBJ1-3, with D unresolved. Looked up from germline, CDR1 is SGDLS and CDR2 is YYNGEE. With 1 base removed from V and 7 bases from J, the gap between germline ends came to 18 bases. The CDR3 contains 16 residues. CDR3 coding DNA: TGTGCCAGCAGCGTACTTCCGGAGGGCTCGCGTAACACCATATATTTT. As protein: CASSVLPEGSRNTIYF. Using reference TRBV9 and TRBJ1-3 for the parts outside the CDR3, the full variable domain is DSGVTQTPKHLITATGQRVTLRCSPRSGDLSVYWYQQSLDQGLQFLIQYYNGEERAKGNILERFSAQQFPDLHSELNLSSLELGDSALYFCASSVLPEGSRNTIYFGEGSWLTVV.

The chain carries TRBV27 and TRBJ1-5, with D hard to call. Per the germline V gene, CDR1 is MNHEY and CDR2 is SMNVEV (reference sequence). The V and J ends lost 2 bases and 2 bases respectively, with 4 bases between them. The CDR3 runs to 13 residues. CDR3 sequence (DNA): TGTGCCAGCAGTTTAGACCGCAATCAGCCCCAGCATTTT. This codes for CASSLDRNQPQHF.

There are a few counts of this clone. CDR3 sequence: CASSLDRLAVGELFF. CDR3 DNA sequence: TGTGCCAGCAGCTTAGACCGCCTGGCGGTCGGGGAGCTGTTTTTT. The rearrangement joins TRBV11-2 to TRBJ2-2; D is undetermined. The CDR3 runs 15 residues. CDR1 and CDR2 from the germline V gene are SGHAT and FQNNGV. With 0 bases removed from V and 7 bases from J, the gap between germline ends came to 12 bases.

The chain joins TRBV4-2 to TRBJ1-1, with 11 bases aligning to TRBD1. Looked up from germline, CDR1 is LGHNA and CDR2 is YNFKEQ. Trimming at V came to 0 bases and at J to 0 bases, leaving 9 bases not matched to a gene. There are 19 residues in the CDR3. The CDR3 sequence: CASSQDRLRDRGLNTEAFF. The DNA of the CDR3 is TGTGCCAGCAGCCAAGATAGGCTCCGGGACAGGGGGTTGAACACTGAAGCTTTCTTT.

The chain employs TRBV4-1 and TRBJ1-4, with D unclear. Per the germline V gene, CDR1 is MGHRA and CDR2 is YSYEKL. V was shortened by 1 base and J by 4 bases, with 16 bases between the two germline ends. The CDR3 is 17 residues long. The CDR3 loop reads CASSQGISSVINEKLFF. In DNA form, the CDR3 reads TGCGCCAGCAGCCAAGGGATATCAAGCGTTATTAATGAAAAACTGTTTTTT.

The chain carries TRBV28 and TRBJ1-3, with D tentatively TRBD1 (5 bases). Germline V lookup: CDR1 MDHEN, CDR2 SYDVKM. This CDR3 is built from 15 residues. The germline V and J ends were trimmed by 2 bases and 4 bases, with 12 bases remaining between them. CDR3 coding DNA: TGTGCCAGCAGTTTACCAGGGCTCGCCGGAAACACCATATATTTT. Translation gives CASSLPGLAGNTIYF.

The chain carries TRBV7-9 and TRBJ2-2; the match to TRBD1 covers 7 bases. With 4 bases clipped from V and 4 bases from J, the junction kept 12 bases outside the gene matches. This CDR3 has 17 residues. Germline CDR1 and CDR2: SEHNR and FQNEAQ (reference sequence). CDR3 DNA: TGTGCCAGCAGCTGGGCGACAGGGTGGTTAGGCACCGGGGAGCTGTTTTTT. Encoded protein: CASSWATGWLGTGELFF.

The chain is built from TRBV30 and TRBJ2-1; D gene ambiguous. This CDR3 has 13 residues. V was cut by 3 bases and J by 4 bases, with 10 bases left in between. Germline V gene sequence: CDR1 GTSNPN, CDR2 SVGIG (reference sequence). The CDR3 DNA reads TGTGCCTGGAGGAGCCTCTCTTACAATGAGCAGTTCTTC. Translated, it gives CAWRSLSYNEQFF.

The J gene is TRBJ2-7, the V gene TRBV7-2, with 7 bases matching TRBD1. Germline-derived CDR1 and CDR2 are SGHTA and FQGNSA. There are 14 residues in the CDR3. The J segment lost 1 base and the V segment lost 1 base, leaving 1 base of the junction unmatched. The CDR3 region is CASSLGDRSYEQYF. CDR3 nucleotide sequence: TGTGCCAGCAGCTTAGGGGACAGATCCTACGAGCAGTACTTC.

This clone was recorded once. This rearrangement joins TRBV2 to TRBJ1-6, with D perhaps matching TRBD1 (6 bases). Germline CDR1 reads SNHLY; CDR2 reads FYNNEI. The CDR3 is 16 residues long. The V and J ends lost 6 bases and 1 base respectively, with 13 bases between them. CDR3 sequence: CASRKQTGSYNSPLHF. The CDR3 nucleotides are TGTGCCAGCAGGAAACAGACAGGATCCTATAATTCACCCCTCCACTTT.

This clone has more than one count but fewer than ten. V gene TRBV4-1 combines with J gene TRBJ1-5; the D gene is possibly TRBD1 (5 bases). This CDR3 comprises 15 residues. In germline, CDR1 is MGHRA, CDR2 YSYEKL. Trimming removed 1 base at V and 4 bases at J, with 11 bases between. The CDR3, as DNA: TGCGCCAGCAGCCAAGTTGGGACCGCGAATCAGCCCCAGCATTTT. The encoded protein is CASSQVGTANQPQHF.

The chain links TRBV5-1 to TRBJ1-2; D is perhaps TRBD1 (6 bases). The germline gives CDR1 SGHRS, CDR2 YFSETQ. V lost 4 bases to trimming and J lost 1 base, with 14 bases between them. The CDR3 loop spans 15 amino acids. CDR3 residues: CASSTGDTLNYGYTF. The CDR3 nucleotides are TGCGCCAGCAGCACGGGGGACACACTTAACTATGGCTACACCTTC. Together with reference TRBV5-1 and TRBJ1-2, the CDR3 gives the full variable domain: KAGVTQTPRYLIKTRGQQVTLSCSPISGHRSVSWYQQTPGQGLQFLFEYFSETQRNKGNFPGRFSGRQFSNSRSEMNVSTLELGDSALYLCASSTGDTLNYGYTFGSGTRLTVV.

The chain combines TRBV29-1 with TRBJ2-5; 8 bases are shared with TRBD2. The CDR3 is 13 residues long. The V segment lost 1 base and the J segment 5 bases; nucleotides outside the gene matches: 3. CDR1 SQVTM and CDR2 ANQGSEA come from the germline V gene. CDR3 loop: CSVEVAGRETQYF. The DNA for the CDR3 is TGCAGCGTTGAAGTAGCGGGGAGGGAGACCCAGTACTTC.

This chain connects TRBV9 to TRBJ2-5, with 10 bases lining up with TRBD1. CDR1 SGDLS and CDR2 YYNGEE come from the germline V gene. V dropped 2 bases and J dropped 3; count of bases not matched to a gene: 4. There are 15 residues in the CDR3. CDR3 DNA sequence: TGTGCCAGCAGCGTCGCCGGGACAGGGGAAGAGACCCAGTACTTC. The encoded protein is CASSVAGTGEETQYF.

This clone was counted once. The chain joins TRBV3-1 (or the pseudogene TRBV3-2) to TRBJ2-6; D is uncertain. Between the trimmed V and J ends, which lost 4 bases and 0 bases, there was a span of 10 bases. This CDR3 contains 16 residues. CDR1 is LGHDT and CDR2 is YNNKEL in the germline V gene (reference sequence). In nucleotides, the CDR3 is TGTGCCAGCAGCCTCCCAGTGTGCTCTGGGGCCAACGTCCTGACTTTC. This encodes CASSLPVCSGANVLTF.

The chain carries TRBV28 and TRBJ1-6; D is perhaps TRBD1 (5 bases). With 5 bases removed from V and 1 base from J, the gap between germline ends came to 9 bases. Germline V gene data show CDR1 as MDHEN and CDR2 as SYDVKM. The length of the CDR3 is 15 residues. The CDR3 DNA follows: TGTGCCAGCAGTGGCGGGGGTTCCTATAATTCACCCCTCCACTTT. Its translation is CASSGGGSYNSPLHF.

J is TRBJ1-3 and V is TRBV30; no firm D call. Per the germline V gene, CDR1 is GTSNPN and CDR2 is SVGIG (reference sequence). V gave up 1 base and J gave up 1 base, with 11 bases separating them. This CDR3 comprises 15 residues. CDR3 protein: CAWSAGLDSGNTIYF. In nucleotides, the CDR3 is TGTGCCTGGAGTGCTGGGTTAGATTCTGGAAACACCATATATTTT.

The rearrangement links TRBV13 to TRBJ1-1; D gene unclear. The CDR3 has 14 amino acids. With 0 bases removed from V and 1 base from J, the gap between germline ends came to 6 bases. The V gene's germline CDR1 is PRHDT and CDR2 FYEKMQ (reference sequence). The CDR3 reads CASSLGQKNTEAFF. The CDR3 nucleotides read TGTGCCAGCAGCTTAGGACAGAAGAACACTGAAGCTTTCTTT. Using reference TRBV13 and TRBJ1-1 for the parts outside the CDR3, the full variable domain is AAGVIQSPRHLIKEKRETATLKCYPIPRHDTVYWYQQGPGQDPQFLISFYEKMQSDKGSIPDRFSAQQFSDYHSELNMSSLELGDSALYFCASSLGQKNTEAFFGQGTRLTVV.

The J gene is TRBJ1-1, the V gene TRBV29-1, with D hard to call. This CDR3 spans 9 amino acids. Trimming removed 1 base from V and 7 bases from J, with 1 base in between. Looked up from germline, CDR1 is SQVTM and CDR2 is ANQGSEA. The CDR3 protein is CSVEGEAFF. In DNA, the CDR3 is TGCAGCGTTGAAGGTGAAGCTTTCTTT.

The rearrangement uses TRBV19 and TRBJ2-7, with D maybe TRBD2 (6 bases). Germline CDR1 is LNHDA and CDR2 is SQIVND (reference sequence). This CDR3 has 14 residues. V was trimmed by 5 bases and J by 9 bases, leaving 20 bases between them. The CDR3 here is CASSEFSGTDGQYF. The CDR3 DNA sequence: TGTGCCAGTAGTGAATTTAGCGGAACCGACGGGCAGTACTTC.

V is TRBV6-5 and J is TRBJ2-1; 9 nucleotides agree with TRBD2. The CDR3 is made up of 14 amino acids. V lost 8 bases and J lost 7; bases outside the gene matches: 9. The V gene's germline CDR1 is MNHEY and CDR2 SVGAGI. As DNA, the CDR3 is TGTGCCAGCGGCCCTAGCGGGGCTGCTAATGAGCAGTTCTTC. It translates to CASGPSGAANEQFF.

The J gene is TRBJ1-2, the V gene TRBV21-1; the D segment call TRBD1 is taken from the table without a DNA check. TRBV21-1 represents a pseudogene. CDR3 length: 17 residues. CDR3 in amino acids: CASSKARRNSSGYGYTF. Here the CDR3 DNA reads TGTGCCAGCAGCAAAGCCCGTCGGAACAGTTCCGGCTATGGCTACACCTTC.